This is a list of T cell receptor beta chains from one sample in a study of Tregs in tolerant kidney transplant recipients. No antigen has been identified for these receptors. Here immunoSEQ multiplex PCR was the method, and the copy in TCRdb shows in-frame clones only, minus some. The profile shows approximately 44,000 clones, around 95% of them singletons. What was sequenced was Tregs from blood cultured with allogeneic cells. These receptors were collected from a human donor in good health. Each CDR3 is given without its conserved first and last residue. The D gene is left open where the match is weak.

j_call	d_call	v_call	cdr3_length	cdr3_aa
TRBJ1-1	-	TRBV5-1	12	ASSVTGMNTEAF
TRBJ2-3	-	TRBV6-5	13	ASSYSGGRTDTQY
TRBJ1-5	-	TRBV27	12	ASSYRVGNQPQH
TRBJ2-1	-	TRBV6-5	9	ASTGYNEQF
TRBJ1-5	TRBD1	TRBV19	13	ASSMGQGWVQPQH
TRBJ1-1	-	TRBV4-1	15	ASSQDKRQGTNTEAF
TRBJ1-2	-	TRBV6-6	12	ASSPGQHGYGYT
TRBJ2-1	-	TRBV14	14	ASSQGIGGFYNEQF
TRBJ1-2	-	TRBV19	12	ASSSRPGVQGYT
TRBJ2-5	-	TRBV6-5	12	ASSYSPAWGTQY
TRBJ2-3	TRBD1	TRBV5-1	13	ASSGGTGYTDTQY
TRBJ1-1	-	TRBV20-1	9	SASRGTEAF
TRBJ1-2	TRBD1	TRBV5-4	13	ASSTNRGGGYGYT